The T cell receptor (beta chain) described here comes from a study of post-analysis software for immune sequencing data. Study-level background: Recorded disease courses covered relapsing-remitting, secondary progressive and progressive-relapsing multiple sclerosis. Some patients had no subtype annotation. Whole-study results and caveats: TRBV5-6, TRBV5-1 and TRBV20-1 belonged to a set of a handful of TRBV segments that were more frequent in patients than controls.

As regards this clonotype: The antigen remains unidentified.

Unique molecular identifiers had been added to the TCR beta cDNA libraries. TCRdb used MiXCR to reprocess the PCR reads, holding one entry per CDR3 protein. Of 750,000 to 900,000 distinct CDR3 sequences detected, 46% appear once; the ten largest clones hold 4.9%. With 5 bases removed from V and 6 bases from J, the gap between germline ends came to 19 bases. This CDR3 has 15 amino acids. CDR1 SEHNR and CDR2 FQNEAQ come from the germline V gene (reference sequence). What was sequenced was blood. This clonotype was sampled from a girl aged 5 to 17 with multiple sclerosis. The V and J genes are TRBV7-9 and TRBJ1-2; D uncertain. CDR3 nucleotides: TGTGCCAGCAGCCCAGTCACAGTCTTCCCCAATGGCTACACCTTC. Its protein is CASSPVTVFPNGYTF.